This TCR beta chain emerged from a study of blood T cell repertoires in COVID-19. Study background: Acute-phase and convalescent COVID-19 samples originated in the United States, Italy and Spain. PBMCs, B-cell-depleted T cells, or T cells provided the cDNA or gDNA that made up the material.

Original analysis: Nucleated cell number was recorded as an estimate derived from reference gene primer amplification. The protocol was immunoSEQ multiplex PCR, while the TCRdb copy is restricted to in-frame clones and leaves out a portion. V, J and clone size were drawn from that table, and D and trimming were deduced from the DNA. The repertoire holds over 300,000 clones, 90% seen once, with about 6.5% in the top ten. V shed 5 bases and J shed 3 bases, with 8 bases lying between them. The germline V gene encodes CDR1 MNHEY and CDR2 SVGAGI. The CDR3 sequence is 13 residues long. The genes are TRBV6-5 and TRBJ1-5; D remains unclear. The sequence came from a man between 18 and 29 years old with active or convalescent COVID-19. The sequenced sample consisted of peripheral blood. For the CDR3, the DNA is TGTGCCAGCAGTCAAACTATCAATCAGCCCCAGCATTTT. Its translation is CASSQTINQPQHF.